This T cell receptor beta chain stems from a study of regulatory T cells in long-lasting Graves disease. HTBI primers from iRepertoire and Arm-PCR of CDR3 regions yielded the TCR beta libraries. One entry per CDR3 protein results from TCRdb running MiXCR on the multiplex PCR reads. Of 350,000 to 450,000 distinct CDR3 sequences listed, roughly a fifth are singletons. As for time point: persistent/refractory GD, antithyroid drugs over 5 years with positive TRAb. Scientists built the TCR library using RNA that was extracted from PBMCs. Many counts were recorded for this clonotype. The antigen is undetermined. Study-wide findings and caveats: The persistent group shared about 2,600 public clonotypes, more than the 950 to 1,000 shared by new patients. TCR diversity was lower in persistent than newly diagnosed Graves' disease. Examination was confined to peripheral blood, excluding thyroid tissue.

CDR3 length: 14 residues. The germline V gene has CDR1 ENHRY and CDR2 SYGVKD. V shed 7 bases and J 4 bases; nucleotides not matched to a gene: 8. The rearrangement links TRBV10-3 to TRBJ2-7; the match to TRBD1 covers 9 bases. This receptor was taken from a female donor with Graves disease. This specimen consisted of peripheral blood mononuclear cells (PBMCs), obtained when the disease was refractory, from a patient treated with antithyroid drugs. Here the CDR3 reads CAITPGQGYYEQYF. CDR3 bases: TGTGCCATCACCCCGGGACAGGGTTATTACGAGCAGTACTTC.